These T cell receptor beta chains were read from a single sample in a study of Graves' ophthalmopathy and Graves' hyperthyroidism. TCRdb redid the calling of the multiplex PCR reads with MiXCR, one entry per CDR3 protein. The table records about 400,000 distinct CDR3 sequences, 15% of them present only once. The source material was peripheral blood. The receptor set was obtained from a woman between 18 and 30 years old with stable Graves' hyperthyroidism. CDR3s include the opening cysteine and the closing phenylalanine or tryptophan. The order of the fields is J gene, clone size, D gene, V gene, CDR3 protein, CDR3 DNA. The D gene is left open where the match is weak. A clone size is listed for some rows: how often the clone was seen (once, few, many), or a class if it is expanded.

TRBJ1-2 many NA TRBV12-3/TRBV12-4 CASTPAGAQGYTF TGTGCCAGCACGCCGGCGGGGGCTCAAGGCTACACCTTC
TRBJ1-1 many NA TRBV10-3 CAISGESGTEAFF TGTGCCATCAGTGGCGAATCGGGCACTGAAGCTTTCTTT
TRBJ1-2 many TRBD1 TRBV12-3/TRBV12-4 CASSATGGWGGYTF TGTGCCAGCAGTGCTACAGGGGGCTGGGGTGGCTACACCTTC
TRBJ1-1 many NA TRBV27 CASSSNGGRDTEAFF TGTGCCAGCAGTTCCAATGGGGGAAGGGACACTGAAGCTTTCTTT
TRBJ1-2 many NA TRBV20-1 CSAPYLSGGYTF TGCAGTGCCCCCTATCTCTCGGGAGGCTACACCTTC
TRBJ1-2 many NA TRBV12-5 CASGGYGYTF TGTGCTAGTGGGGGCTATGGCTACACCTTC
TRBJ2-5 many NA TRBV12-3/TRBV12-4 CASSFFGEETQYF TGTGCCAGCAGTTTTTTTGGCGAAGAGACCCAGTACTTC
TRBJ2-7 many NA TRBV27 CASTSRSRVPYEQYF TGTGCCAGCACTTCACGGAGCAGGGTACCCTACGAGCAGTACTTC
TRBJ2-7 many NA TRBV6-1 CASSEAGAGSYEQYF TGTGCCAGCAGTGAAGCGGGGGCTGGTTCCTACGAGCAGTACTTC
TRBJ1-5 many NA TRBV20-1 CSARWASNQPQHF TGCAGTGCTAGATGGGCGAGCAATCAGCCCCAGCATTTT
TRBJ2-5 few TRBD2 TRBV20-1 CSADGTSGGAGETQYF TGCAGTGCTGATGGGACTAGCGGGGGGGCGGGGGAGACCCAGTACTTC
TRBJ2-7 many TRBD2 TRBV11-3 CASSSRTSGGLSYEQYF TGTGCCAGCAGCTCACGGACTAGCGGGGGCTTATCCTACGAGCAGTACTTC
TRBJ2-7 many NA TRBV15 CATSRDLQGANGEQYF TGTGCCACCAGCAGAGATCTGCAGGGAGCTAATGGGGAGCAGTACTTC
TRBJ2-2 NA NA TRBV6-1 CASSEPFEYTGELFF TGTGCCAGCAGTGAACCGTTCGAGTACACCGGGGAGCTGTTTTTT
TRBJ1-6 many NA TRBV7-2 CASSLGRFNSPLHF TGTGCCAGCAGCTTGGGACGTTTTAATTCACCCCTCCACTTT
TRBJ1-6 many NA TRBV11-2 CASSFDSLDADSPLHF TGTGCCAGCAGCTTTGACAGTCTTGATGCCGATTCACCCCTCCACTTT
TRBJ1-1 many NA TRBV15 CATSSAGRTEAFF TGTGCCACCAGCAGCGCTGGTAGGACTGAAGCTTTCTTT
TRBJ2-5 few TRBD1 TRBV4-2 CASRPTGGRETQYF TGTGCCAGCAGGCCGACAGGGGGCCGAGAGACCCAGTACTTC